Each of the 28 T cell receptor beta chains below was sequenced from the same sample in a study of cytomegalovirus exposure and HLA in healthy donors. The PCR made use of 60 Vbeta and 13 Jbeta primers. The protocol was immunoSEQ multiplex PCR, while the TCRdb copy is restricted to in-frame clones and leaves out a portion. This sample has nearly 95,000 clones; 7.5% to 8.5% occur once, and the top ten carry about 2.1%. The sample was PBMCs. All receptors come from a man aged 50-60 years in good health and CMV-seronegative.

The rearrangement joins TRBV27 to TRBJ2-3; D remains ambiguous. CDR3 size: 14 residues. The germline V gene encodes CDR1 MNHEY and CDR2 SMNVEV (reference sequence). The V and J ends lost 5 bases and 3 bases respectively, with 12 bases between them. The CDR3 nucleotides read TGTGCCAGCAGTCATTACCCGGGTACAGATACGCAGTATTTT. Its translation: CASSHYPGTDTQYF.

The genes are TRBV5-4 and TRBJ1-4, with a possible D match to TRBD1 (6 bases). Germline loops: CDR1 SGHNT, CDR2 YYREEE (reference sequence). The CDR3 is made up of 12 amino acids. The V end was cut by 4 bases, the J end by 7 bases, with 8 bases between. The CDR3 spells CASSPDSEKLFF. DNA for the CDR3: TGTGCCAGCAGCCCGGACAGTGAAAAACTGTTTTTT.

The chain is built from TRBV28 and TRBJ2-1; the D gene is possibly TRBD2 (5 bases). V lost 7 bases to trimming and J lost 6 bases, with 22 bases between them. Looked up from germline, CDR1 is MDHEN and CDR2 is SYDVKM. This CDR3 spans 16 amino acids. CDR3 coding DNA: TGTGCCAGCAATCTTGAGGCCCCCGGAGGTATCAATGAGCAGTTCTTC. It encodes CASNLEAPGGINEQFF. The full variable domain, its missing parts supplied by reference TRBV28 and TRBJ2-1, is DVKVTQSSRYLVKRTGEKVFLECVQDMDHENMFWYRQDPGLGLRLIYFSYDVKMKEKGDIPEGYSVSREKKERFSLILESASTNQTSMYLCASNLEAPGGINEQFFGPGTRLTVL.

V is TRBV28 and J is TRBJ2-4; the D gene is possibly TRBD2 (5 bases). The V end was cut by 8 bases, the J end by 4 bases, with 21 bases between. The V gene's germline CDR1 is MDHEN and CDR2 SYDVKM. This CDR3 is built from 16 residues. This chain's CDR3 is CASGSFWENIKNIQYF. The CDR3 DNA sequence: TGTGCCAGCGGCTCCTTCTGGGAGAATATAAAAAACATTCAGTACTTC.

The chain joins TRBV7-3 to TRBJ2-3; possibly TRBD1 for D (6 bases). The germline V gene has CDR1 SGHTA and CDR2 FQGTGA. The CDR3 covers 15 residues. Trimming left V 5 bases short and J 0 bases short, with 12 bases between. CDR3 sequence: CASSTRQASTDTQYF. CDR3 nucleotides: TGTGCCAGCAGCACCCGACAGGCTAGCACAGATACGCAGTATTTT.

The genes are TRBV2 and TRBJ1-1; the match to TRBD1 covers 8 bases. Germline V gene lookup returns CDR1 SNHLY and CDR2 FYNNEI. The CDR3 is 19 residues long. Germline trimming cut 6 bases from V and 0 bases from J; bases unmatched to any gene: 18. The CDR3: CASSELPQGVLTMNTEAFF. The CDR3, as DNA: TGTGCCAGCAGCGAACTACCACAGGGGGTGCTGACCATGAACACTGAAGCTTTCTTT.

This clone was seen only a few times. The chain recombines TRBV6-1 with TRBJ1-5, with a weak D call TRBD1 (6 bases). In germline, CDR1 is MNHNS, CDR2 SASEGT. V shed 10 bases and J shed 0 bases, with 16 bases lying between them. CDR3 size: 15 residues. The CDR3 region has the DNA TGTGCCACTCAGGGGATATTGTATAGCAATCAGCCCCAGCATTTT. This encodes CATQGILYSNQPQHF.

This clone was detected only a few times. The chain employs TRBV28 and TRBJ1-6; D not certain. The germline gives CDR1 MDHEN, CDR2 SYDVKM. V was cut by 5 bases and J by 0 bases, with 8 bases left in between. This CDR3 has 15 residues. CDR3 coding DNA: TGTGCCAGCAGTGCTCTAAGCTCCTATAATTCACCCCTCCACTTT. Encoded protein: CASSALSSYNSPLHF.

This clone showed up just a few times. The rearrangement uses TRBV11-3 and TRBJ2-7, with D uncertain. V lost 5 bases, J lost 7 bases, and 9 bases lay in between. The CDR3 is made up of 11 amino acids. The germline CDR1 and CDR2 sequences are SGHNT and YENEEA. CDR3 DNA sequence: TGTGCCAGCAGCCACGATCGGGAGCAGTACTTC. Its protein is CASSHDREQYF.

The chain is built from TRBV7-9 and TRBJ2-1, with D unresolved. Per the germline V gene, CDR1 is SEHNR and CDR2 is FQNEAQ (reference sequence). With 3 bases removed from V and 7 bases from J, the gap between germline ends came to 7 bases. The length of the CDR3 is 12 residues. DNA for the CDR3: TGTGCCAGCAGCTTTGTGAGTAATGAGCAGTTCTTC. This translates into CASSFVSNEQFF.

This clone has a handful of counts. The chain combines TRBV7-2 with TRBJ2-3; D might be TRBD1 (5 bases). The CDR3 has 14 residues. V was clipped by 4 bases and J by 1 base, with 9 bases between them. Germline CDR1 is SGHTA and CDR2 is FQGNSA. CDR3 region: CASSSLGRTDTQYF. Here the CDR3 DNA reads TGTGCCAGCAGCTCTCTGGGGCGCACAGATACGCAGTATTTT.

This clone was observed a few times. The chain links TRBV6-1 to TRBJ1-4; 9 nucleotides align to TRBD1. Per the germline V gene, CDR1 is MNHNS and CDR2 is SASEGT. CDR3 size: 13 residues. Unmatched junction bases numbered 2, after V lost 6 bases and J lost 6 bases. The CDR3 region has the DNA TGTGCCAGCAGGGGACAGGGCTATGAAAAACTGTTTTTT. Translating gives CASRGQGYEKLFF.

The chain is built from TRBV19 and TRBJ2-6, with D possibly TRBD2 on 6 matching bases. Germline V lookup: CDR1 LNHDA, CDR2 SQIVND (reference sequence). This CDR3 has 18 amino acids. V was pared by 4 bases and J by 4 bases, with 20 bases between. CDR3 residues: CASSTSRRGAGGANVLTF. CDR3 nucleotides: TGTGCCAGTAGTACGTCGCGGAGGGGCGCTGGGGGGGCCAACGTCCTGACTTTC. The complete variable domain, with remaining parts taken from reference TRBV19 and TRBJ2-6, reads DGGITQSPKYLFRKEGQNVTLSCEQNLNHDAMYWYRQDPGQGLRLIYYSQIVNDFQKGDIAEGYSVSREKKESFPLTVTSAQKNPTAFYLCASSTSRRGAGGANVLTFGAGSRLTVL.

The genes are TRBV28 and TRBJ2-7; weak D call: TRBD1 (6 bases). The V gene lost 6 bases and the J gene lost 0 bases, with 18 bases spanning the gap. Germline V CDR1 and CDR2: MDHEN, SYDVKM. The CDR3 totals 16 residues. In DNA form, the CDR3 reads TGTGCCAGCAGCTCGCACAGGGTAGAAAGCTCCTACGAGCAGTACTTC. This gives the protein CASSSHRVESSYEQYF.

The chain uses TRBV6-5 and TRBJ2-7, with TRBD2 matching 10 bases. The CDR3 extends over 14 amino acids. From germline, CDR1 is MNHEY and CDR2 SVGAGI. V shed 8 bases, J shed 5 bases, and the junction held 9 bases outside the gene matches. The CDR3 sequence: CASRLAGLIDEQYF. CDR3 sequence (DNA): TGTGCCAGCCGACTAGCGGGCCTAATAGACGAGCAGTACTTC.

In this sample, this clone turned up a few times. The CDR3 is CASSTQGTSGQPQHF. CDR3 nucleotide sequence: TGTGCCAGCAGCACCCAGGGGACGAGCGGACAGCCCCAGCATTTT. The genes are TRBV5-5 and TRBJ1-5, with a tentative D call TRBD1 (6 bases). This CDR3 is built from 15 residues. Trimming took 4 bases from V and 7 from J, leaving 18 bases between them. Germline CDR1 SGHKS, CDR2 YYEKEE (reference sequence). Together with reference TRBV5-5 and TRBJ1-5, the CDR3 gives the full variable domain: DAGVTQSPTHLIKTRGQQVTLRCSPISGHKSVSWYQQVLGQGPQFIFQYYEKEERGRGNFPDRFSARQFPNYSSELNVNALLLGDSALYLCASSTQGTSGQPQHFGDGTRLSIL.

A few counts support this clone. The chain joins TRBV2 to TRBJ1-2, with a possible D match to TRBD1 (6 bases). Germline V gives CDR1 SNHLY, CDR2 FYNNEI. V was clipped by 4 bases and J by 5 bases, with 20 bases between them. This CDR3 contains 16 residues. CDR3 nucleotide sequence: TGTGCCAGCAGTGTGAACCAGGGGTCTCTAGATTATGGCTACACCTTC. This sequence encodes CASSVNQGSLDYGYTF.

This rearrangement joins TRBV6-1 to TRBJ1-1; TRBD1 might be the D (6 bases). The germline V gene has CDR1 MNHNS and CDR2 SASEGT. V lost 2 bases and J lost 5, with 9 bases in between. The CDR3 loop spans 13 amino acids. The CDR3 coding sequence is TGTGCCAGCAGTGAAAGGGGGATTACTGAAGCTTTCTTT. It is translated as CASSERGITEAFF.

This clone was seen more than once but under ten times. The chain employs TRBV7-8 and TRBJ1-4, with TRBD1 matching 8 bases. This CDR3 contains 14 residues. Trimming cost V 3 bases and J 8 bases; bases outside gene matches: 5. CDR1 and CDR2 (germline): SGHVS, FQNEAQ. The CDR3, as DNA: TGTGCCAGCAGCTTCCAGGGGGCAGGCGAAAAACTGTTTTTT. This encodes CASSFQGAGEKLFF.

The J gene is TRBJ1-6, the V gene TRBV2; 9 nucleotides match TRBD1. This CDR3 is built from 15 residues. Per the germline V gene, CDR1 is SNHLY and CDR2 is FYNNEI. V was pared by 4 bases and J by 7 bases, with 5 bases of the junction left unmatched. This CDR3 reads CASSVEDRGNSPLHF. DNA for the CDR3: TGTGCCAGCAGTGTGGAGGACAGGGGCAATTCACCCCTCCACTTT.

This clone was counted only a few times. The chain carries TRBV15 and TRBJ1-4, with 9 bases identical to TRBD1. Trimming removed 4 bases from V and 5 bases from J; junction bases left unmatched: 2. The germline CDR1 and CDR2 sequences are LNHNV and YYDKDF (reference sequence). The CDR3 length is 14 residues. The CDR3 DNA follows: TGTGCCACCAGCACCGGACAGGGGAATGAAAAACTGTTTTTT. As protein: CATSTGQGNEKLFF.

This clone was counted a few times. The chain uses TRBV2 and TRBJ1-2, with 12 bases lining up with TRBD1. With V trimmed by 2 bases and J by 7 bases, 5 bases remained unmatched. The CDR3 runs to 15 residues. The germline V gene encodes CDR1 SNHLY and CDR2 FYNNEI. CDR3 DNA: TGTGCCAGCAGTGAATCCGGGACAGGGGGCTTTGGCTACACCTTC. This codes for CASSESGTGGFGYTF.

This clone was counted between two and nine times. The gene calls are TRBV4-2 and TRBJ1-3, with D perhaps TRBD1 (6 bases). CDR3 length equals 13 residues. The V and J ends lost 6 bases and 7 bases respectively, with 13 bases between them. The germline V gene encodes CDR1 LGHNA and CDR2 YNFKEQ. CDR3 coding DNA: TGTGCCAGCAGGGGGGCGAGGGGCAACACCATATATTTT. Its translation: CASRGARGNTIYF.

This clone was counted only a few times. J is TRBJ1-1 and V is TRBV6-1, with D possibly TRBD1 on 6 matching bases. The ends were cut back, 0 bases at V and 4 bases at J, with 12 bases in the middle. CDR1 and CDR2 (germline): MNHNS, SASEGT. This CDR3 contains 15 residues. The CDR3 DNA follows: TGTGCCAGCAGTGAAGCTATGACAGGCTTCACTGAAGCTTTCTTT. Translating it yields CASSEAMTGFTEAFF.

V usage is TRBV7-2 and J usage is TRBJ1-1; 7 nucleotides match TRBD1. The CDR3 length is 16 residues. Per the germline V gene, CDR1 is SGHTA and CDR2 is FQGNSA. Trimming cost V 7 bases and J 1 base; bases outside gene matches: 12. In DNA, the CDR3 is TGTGCCAGCAACCGAGGACAGGTGGCAGGGAACACTGAAGCTTTCTTT. Translation gives CASNRGQVAGNTEAFF.

This clone has just a few counts. CDR3 in DNA: TGTGCCAGTAGCGCGGGACTGCAGAACACTGAAGCTTTCTTT. Translating it yields CASSAGLQNTEAFF. The V gene is TRBV19, the J gene TRBJ1-1, with TRBD1 as a possible D gene (5 bases). Germline CDR1 reads LNHDA; CDR2 reads SQIVND (reference sequence). The CDR3 has 14 amino acids. Trimming shortened V by 6 bases and J by 1 base, and 12 bases separated the two germline ends.

This clone was observed a handful of times. The chain is built from TRBV10-2 and TRBJ1-1, with unresolved D. The germline V gene encodes CDR1 WSHSY and CDR2 SAAADI. The CDR3 extends over 13 amino acids. V dropped 2 bases and J dropped 2 bases, with 6 bases sitting between them. The CDR3 protein is CASSERGNTEAFF. As DNA, the CDR3 is TGCGCCAGCAGTGAGAGAGGAAACACTGAAGCTTTCTTT.

This clone was seen a handful of times. DNA for the CDR3: TGCAGCGTAACCCCGACAGGGACTCATGAGCAGTTCTTC. This encodes CSVTPTGTHEQFF. The chain uses TRBV29-1 and TRBJ2-1; a possible D gene is TRBD1 (7 bases). Trimming left V 6 bases short and J 8 bases short, with 17 bases between. CDR1 is SQVTM and CDR2 is ANQGSEA in the germline V gene. CDR3 length: 13 residues.